The sequence of this T cell receptor (beta chain) was determined in a study of CXCR3-negative and CXCR3-positive naive CD8 T cells. In preparing the TRB cDNA libraries, 5' RACE with UMI labels was used. From the 5' RACE reads, TCRdb lists one entry per CDR3 protein and no DNA. This sample's table has approximately 83,000 distinct CDR3 sequences. Germline V gene data show CDR1 as SGHKS and CDR2 as YYEKEE (reference sequence). The CDR3 loop spans 11 amino acids. Judged by frequency, this clonotype is medium-sized. Its antigen is unknown. A CD45RO-CCR7+CD27+CD95- phenotype identified naive CD8+ T cells. Findings and limits, study-wide: The authors found comparable surface CD5 between naive subsets and inferred TCR strength from TRB CDR3 properties.

The sequenced sample consisted of naive CXCR3- CD8+ T cells from blood. As for subset: CD45RO-CCR7+CD27+CD95- naive CD8+ T cells lacking CXCR3 (TNR3-). The rearrangement joins TRBV5-5 to TRBJ2-1. The receptor comes from a human donor in good health. Some clones in this sample may be carry-over from other donors' samples. The CDR3 here is CASFSYNEQFF.